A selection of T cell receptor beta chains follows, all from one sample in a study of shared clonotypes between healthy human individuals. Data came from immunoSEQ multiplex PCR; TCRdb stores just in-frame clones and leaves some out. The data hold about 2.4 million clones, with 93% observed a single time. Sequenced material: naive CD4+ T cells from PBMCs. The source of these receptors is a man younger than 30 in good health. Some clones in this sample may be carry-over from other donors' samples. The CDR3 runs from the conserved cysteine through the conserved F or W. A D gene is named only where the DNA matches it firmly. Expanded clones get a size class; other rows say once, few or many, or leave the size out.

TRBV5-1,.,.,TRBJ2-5,CASSLGGAEETQYF,TGCGCCAGCAGCTTGGGGGGGGCGGAGGAGACCCAGTACTTC
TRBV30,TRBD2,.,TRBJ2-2,CAWRGLAGYTGELFF,TGTGCCTGGAGGGGACTAGCGGGGTACACCGGGGAGCTGTTTTTT
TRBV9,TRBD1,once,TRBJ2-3,CASSVAGTVGTDTQYF,TGTGCCAGCAGCGTAGCTGGGACAGTTGGCACAGATACGCAGTATTTT
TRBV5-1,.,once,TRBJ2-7,CASSSSGLHYEQYF,TGCGCCAGCAGCTCCTCGGGACTCCACTACGAGCAGTACTTC
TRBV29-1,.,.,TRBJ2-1,CSVEDEQFF,TGCAGCGTCGAAGATGAGCAGTTCTTC
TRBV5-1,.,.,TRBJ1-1,CASSLGAGAGYTEAFF,TGCGCCAGCAGCTTGGGGGCAGGGGCGGGGTACACTGAAGCTTTCTTT
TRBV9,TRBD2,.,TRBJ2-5,CASSHSGRETQYF,TGTGCCAGCAGCCATAGCGGGAGGGAGACCCAGTACTTC
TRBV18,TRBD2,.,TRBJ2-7,CASSPGRTRLSEQYF,TGTGCCAGCTCACCCGGGCGGACTAGGCTTTCCGAGCAGTACTTC
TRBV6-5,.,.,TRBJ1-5,CASSPAGVSVQPQHF,TGTGCCAGCAGCCCCGCAGGGGTATCGGTTCAGCCCCAGCATTTT
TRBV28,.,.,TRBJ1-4,CASRTYEKLFF,TGTGCCAGCAGGACTTATGAAAAACTGTTTTTT
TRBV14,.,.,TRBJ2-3,CASSRGRAALSTDTQYF,TGTGCCAGCAGCCGTGGGCGAGCGGCCCTTAGCACAGATACGCAGTATTTT
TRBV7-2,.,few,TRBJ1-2,CASSLAWDYGYTF,TGTGCCAGCAGCTTAGCCTGGGACTATGGCTACACCTTC
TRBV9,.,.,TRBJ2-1,CASSSRPNNEQFF,TGTGCCAGCAGCTCCAGACCTAACAATGAGCAGTTCTTC
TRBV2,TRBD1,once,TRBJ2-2,CASSVRTGVAGELFF,TGTGCCAGCAGTGTAAGGACAGGGGTCGCCGGGGAGCTGTTTTTT
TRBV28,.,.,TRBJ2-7,CASSTGEFKQYF,TGTGCCAGCAGTACTGGAGAATTCAAGCAGTACTTC
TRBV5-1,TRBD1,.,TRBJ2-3,CASSGQETSTDTQYF,TGCGCCAGCAGCGGACAGGAGACTAGCACAGATACGCAGTATTTT
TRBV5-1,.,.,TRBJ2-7,CASSLDPTTGEQYF,TGCGCCAGCAGCTTGGACCCAACGACGGGGGAGCAGTACTTC
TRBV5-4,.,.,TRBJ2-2,CASSLDHWGATTGELFF,TGTGCCAGCAGCTTGGACCACTGGGGGGCAACCACCGGGGAGCTGTTTTTT
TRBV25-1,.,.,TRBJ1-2,CASRDSKGEGYTF,TGTGCCAGCAGGGACAGCAAGGGAGAGGGCTACACCTTC
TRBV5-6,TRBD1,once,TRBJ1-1,CASSVLNRGPTEAFF,TGTGCCAGCAGCGTACTGAACAGGGGCCCCACTGAAGCTTTCTTT
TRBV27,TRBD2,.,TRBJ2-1,CASSEREGRNEQFF,TGTGCCAGCAGTGAGCGGGAGGGTAGGAATGAGCAGTTCTTC
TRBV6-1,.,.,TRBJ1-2,CATKQTSDTAYTF,TGTGCCACAAAGCAAACGTCCGACACTGCCTACACCTTC
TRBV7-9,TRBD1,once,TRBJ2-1,CASSPLGGQGANEQFF,TGTGCCAGCAGCCCCCTCGGGGGACAGGGTGCAAATGAGCAGTTCTTC
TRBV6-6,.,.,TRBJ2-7,CASSFPPWGVFYEQYF,TGTGCCAGCAGTTTCCCCCCCTGGGGGGTATTCTACGAGCAGTACTTC
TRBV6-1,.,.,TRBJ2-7,CRISSPPWHEQYF,TGTAGAATTTCGTCCCCACCTTGGCACGAGCAGTACTTC
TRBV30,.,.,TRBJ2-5,CAWSVSLHQETQYF,TGTGCCTGGAGTGTGAGTCTCCACCAAGAGACCCAGTACTTC
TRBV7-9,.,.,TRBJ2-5,CASSLGGSETQYF,TGTGCCAGCAGCTTAGGGGGTTCGGAGACCCAGTACTTC
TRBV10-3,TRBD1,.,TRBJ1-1,CAIRDRDPTEAFF,TGTGCCATCAGGGACAGGGACCCAACTGAAGCTTTCTTT
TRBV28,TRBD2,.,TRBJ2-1,CANIAGGPSNEQFF,TGTGCCAACATAGCGGGAGGGCCCTCAAATGAGCAGTTCTTC
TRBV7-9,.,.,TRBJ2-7,CASSFARGSTYEQYF,TGTGCCAGCAGCTTTGCACGAGGATCGACCTACGAGCAGTACTTC
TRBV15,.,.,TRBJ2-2,CATSGGGNTGELFF,TGTGCCACCAGCGGAGGTGGGAACACCGGGGAGCTGTTTTTT
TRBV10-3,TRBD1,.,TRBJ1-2,CAISELGQGSGGYTF,TGTGCCATCAGTGAGCTGGGACAGGGATCGGGTGGCTACACCTTC
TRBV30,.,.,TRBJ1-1,CAWKGLQNTEAFF,TGTGCCTGGAAGGGGCTACAGAACACTGAAGCTTTCTTT
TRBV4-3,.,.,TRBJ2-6,CASSQPKNSVLTF,TGCGCCAGCAGCCAACCAAAGAACAGCGTCCTGACTTTC
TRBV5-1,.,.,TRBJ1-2,CASSPLWGSDGYTF,TGCGCCAGCAGCCCTTTGTGGGGTTCTGATGGCTACACCTTC
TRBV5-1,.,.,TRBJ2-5,CASSDSPAETQYF,TGCGCCAGTTCGGACAGTCCGGCGGAGACCCAGTACTTC
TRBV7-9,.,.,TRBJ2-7,CASSPGGSLLQHEQYF,TGTGCCAGCAGCCCCGGGGGATCGCTCCTGCAACACGAGCAGTACTTC
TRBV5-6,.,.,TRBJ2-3,CASSLGQVSPTDTQYF,TGTGCCAGCAGCTTGGGACAGGTATCCCCCACAGATACGCAGTATTTT
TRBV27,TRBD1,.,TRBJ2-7,CASSFIWGQGEQYF,TGTGCCAGCAGTTTTATCTGGGGACAGGGCGAGCAGTACTTC
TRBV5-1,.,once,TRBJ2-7,CASSWAATGGYEQYF,TGCGCCAGCAGCTGGGCAGCGACGGGTGGGTACGAGCAGTACTTC
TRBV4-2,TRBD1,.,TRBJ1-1,CASSPGQGAQRETEAFF,TGTGCCAGCAGCCCGGGACAGGGGGCTCAACGGGAGACTGAAGCTTTCTTT
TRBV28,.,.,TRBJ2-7,CASTTLSSLSYEQYF,TGTGCCAGCACCACTCTCAGTAGTCTCTCCTACGAGCAGTACTTC
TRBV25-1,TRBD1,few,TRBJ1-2,CASSLQGAAGYTF,TGTGCCAGCAGTTTACAGGGGGCCGCTGGCTACACCTTC
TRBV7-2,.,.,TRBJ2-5,CASSVTRDETQYF,TGTGCCAGCAGCGTAACCCGGGACGAGACCCAGTACTTC
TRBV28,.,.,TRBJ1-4,CASSQRNEKLFF,TGTGCCAGCAGTCAGAGGAATGAAAAACTGTTTTTT
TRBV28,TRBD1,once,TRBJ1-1,CASRAAGGYTEAFF,TGTGCCAGCCGAGCAGCAGGGGGGTACACTGAAGCTTTCTTT
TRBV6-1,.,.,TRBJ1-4,CASSEAWTGNEKLFF,TGTGCCAGCAGTGAAGCTTGGACGGGTAATGAAAAACTGTTTTTT
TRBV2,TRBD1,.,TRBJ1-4,CASRAGTGVATNEKLFF,TGTGCCAGCAGAGCAGGGACAGGCGTTGCAACTAATGAAAAACTGTTTTTT
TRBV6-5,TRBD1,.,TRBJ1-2,CASGGTGIHGYTF,TGTGCCAGCGGCGGGACAGGGATCCATGGCTACACCTTC
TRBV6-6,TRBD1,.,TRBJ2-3,CASSYPDRGWGDTQYF,TGTGCCAGCAGTTACCCAGACAGGGGCTGGGGAGATACGCAGTATTTT
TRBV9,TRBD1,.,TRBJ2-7,CASSVGTVNYEQYF,TGTGCCAGCAGCGTGGGGACAGTCAATTACGAGCAGTACTTC
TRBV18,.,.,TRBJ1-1,CASSPKAGTEAFF,TGTGCCAGCTCACCCAAGGCGGGCACTGAAGCTTTCTTT
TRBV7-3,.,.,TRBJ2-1,CASSPGEAYNEQFF,TGTGCCAGCAGCCCCGGAGAGGCCTACAATGAGCAGTTCTTC
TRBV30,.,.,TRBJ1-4,CASHGPFF,TGTGCCTCCCATGGGCCGTTTTTT
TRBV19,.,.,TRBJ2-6,CASSPGTSGANVLTF,TGTGCCAGTAGTCCAGGAACCTCTGGGGCCAACGTCCTGACTTTC
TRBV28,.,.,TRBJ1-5,CASIVGAQTLNQPQHF,TGTGCCAGCATTGTTGGGGCCCAAACCCTTAATCAGCCCCAGCATTTT
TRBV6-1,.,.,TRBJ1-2,CASSDSRRGNYGYTF,TGTGCCAGCAGTGATTCCCGACGGGGTAACTATGGCTACACCTTC
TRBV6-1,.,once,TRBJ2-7,CASKFGRSSYEQYF,TGTGCCAGCAAGTTTGGGAGAAGCTCCTACGAGCAGTACTTC
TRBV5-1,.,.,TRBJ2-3,CASKQDTDTQYF,TGCGCCAGCAAACAGGACACAGATACGCAGTATTTT